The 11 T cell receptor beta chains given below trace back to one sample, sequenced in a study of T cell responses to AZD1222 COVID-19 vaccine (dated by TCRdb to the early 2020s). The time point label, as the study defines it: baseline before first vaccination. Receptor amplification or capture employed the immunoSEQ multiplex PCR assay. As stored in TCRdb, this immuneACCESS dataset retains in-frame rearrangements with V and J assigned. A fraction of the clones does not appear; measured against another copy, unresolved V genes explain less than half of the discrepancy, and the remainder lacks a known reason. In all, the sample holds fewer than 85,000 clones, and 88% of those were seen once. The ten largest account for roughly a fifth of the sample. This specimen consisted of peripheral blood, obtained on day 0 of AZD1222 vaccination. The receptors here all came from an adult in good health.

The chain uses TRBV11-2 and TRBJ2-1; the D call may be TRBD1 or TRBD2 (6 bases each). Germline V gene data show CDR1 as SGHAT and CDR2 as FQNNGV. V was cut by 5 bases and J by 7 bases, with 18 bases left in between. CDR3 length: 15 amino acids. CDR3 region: CASSRGGSGGNEQFF. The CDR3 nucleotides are TGTGCCAGCAGCAGAGGGGGTAGCGGTGGGAATGAGCAGTTCTTC.

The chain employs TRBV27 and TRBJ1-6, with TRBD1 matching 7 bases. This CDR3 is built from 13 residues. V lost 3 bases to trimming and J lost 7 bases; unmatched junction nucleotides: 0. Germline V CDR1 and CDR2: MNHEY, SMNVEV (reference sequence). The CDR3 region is CASSLGQNSPLHF. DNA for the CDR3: TGTGCCAGCAGTTTGGGACAGAATTCACCCCTCCACTTT.

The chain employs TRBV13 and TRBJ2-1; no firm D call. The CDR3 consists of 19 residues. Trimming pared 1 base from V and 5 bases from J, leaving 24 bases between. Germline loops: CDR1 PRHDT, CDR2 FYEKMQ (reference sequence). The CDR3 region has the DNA TGTGCCAGCAGCTTAGATCGGACCTTCTCTTCCGTTTACCACAATGAGCAGTTCTTC. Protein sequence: CASSLDRTFSSVYHNEQFF.

The CDR3 DNA reads as TGTGCCAGCAGTTGGAGGGTGGCCTCACCCCTCCACTTT. It specifies CASSWRVASPLHF. The genes are TRBV28 and TRBJ1-6; D not certain. V was cut by 4 bases and J by 10 bases, with 11 bases left in between. The CDR3 is 13 amino acids. The germline gives CDR1 MDHEN, CDR2 SYDVKM.

The CDR3 loop reads CASSLGEGSASPLHF. The CDR3 nucleotides read TGTGCCAGCAGCTTGGGAGAGGGCTCGGCGTCACCCCTCCACTTT. This chain joins TRBV5-6 and TRBJ1-6; D unclear. V lost 0 bases to trimming and J lost 10 bases, with 14 bases between them. Germline CDR1 reads SGHDT; CDR2 reads YYEEEE. The CDR3 spans 15 residues.

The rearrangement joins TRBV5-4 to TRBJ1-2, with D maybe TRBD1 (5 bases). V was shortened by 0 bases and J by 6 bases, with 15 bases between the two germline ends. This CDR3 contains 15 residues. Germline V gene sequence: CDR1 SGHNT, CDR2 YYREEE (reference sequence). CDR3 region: CASSLEGKGSHGYTF. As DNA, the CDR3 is TGTGCCAGCAGCTTGGAAGGAAAGGGGTCCCATGGCTACACCTTC.

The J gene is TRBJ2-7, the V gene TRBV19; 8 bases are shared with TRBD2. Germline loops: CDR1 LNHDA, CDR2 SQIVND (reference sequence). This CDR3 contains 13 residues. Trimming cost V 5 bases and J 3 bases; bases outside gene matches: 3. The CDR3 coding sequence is TGTGCCAGTAGTGCGGGACTAGGCTACGAGCAGTACTTC. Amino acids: CASSAGLGYEQYF.

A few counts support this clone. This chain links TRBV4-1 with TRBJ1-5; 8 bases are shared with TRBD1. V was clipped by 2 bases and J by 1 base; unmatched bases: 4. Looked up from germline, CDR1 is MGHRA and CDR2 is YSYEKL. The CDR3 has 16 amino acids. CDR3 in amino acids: CASSQQTGGSNQPQHF. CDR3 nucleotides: TGCGCCAGCAGCCAACAAACAGGGGGGAGCAATCAGCCCCAGCATTTT.

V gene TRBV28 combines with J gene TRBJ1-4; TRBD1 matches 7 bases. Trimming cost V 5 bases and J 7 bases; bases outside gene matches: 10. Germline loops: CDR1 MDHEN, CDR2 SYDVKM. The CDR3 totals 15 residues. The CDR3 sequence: CASSIPHRGTEKLFF. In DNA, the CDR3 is TGTGCCAGCAGTATTCCCCACAGGGGTACTGAAAAACTGTTTTTT.

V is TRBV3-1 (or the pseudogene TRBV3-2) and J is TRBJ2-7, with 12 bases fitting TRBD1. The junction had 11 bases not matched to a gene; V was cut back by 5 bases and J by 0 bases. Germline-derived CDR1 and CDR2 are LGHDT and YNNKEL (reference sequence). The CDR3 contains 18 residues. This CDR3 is CASSEPGQGASISYEQYF. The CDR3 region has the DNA TGTGCCAGCAGCGAACCGGGACAGGGGGCTTCTATCTCCTACGAGCAGTACTTC.

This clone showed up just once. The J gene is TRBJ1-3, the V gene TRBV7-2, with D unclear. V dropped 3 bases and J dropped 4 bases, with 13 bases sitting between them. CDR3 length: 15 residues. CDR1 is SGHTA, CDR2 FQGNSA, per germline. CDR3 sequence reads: CASSLAPFPGNTIYF. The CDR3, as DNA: TGTGCCAGCAGCTTGGCCCCCTTTCCCGGAAACACCATATATTTT.